Below, 16 T cell receptor beta chains from the same sample are listed, as sequenced in a study of read filtering for tumor transcriptome and immune sequencing. The library was built from about 400 ng RNA with molecular barcoded adaptors for alpha/delta and beta/gamma chains. From the reads, TCRdb called clonotypes with MiXCR, one entry per CDR3 protein. The data show some 130,000 distinct CDR3 sequences, 10% to 15% seen once. The sequencing input was a population of CD138-negative cells sorted from bone marrow. The receptors were sampled from a donor older than 35 with multiple myeloma.

This clonotype was recorded many times. The chain has TRBV5-4 and TRBJ2-7; the match to TRBD1 covers 10 bases. CDR3 length: 15 amino acids. V shed 0 bases, J shed 2 bases, and the junction held 2 bases outside the gene matches. CDR1 and CDR2 from the germline V gene are SGHNT and YYREEE (reference sequence). The CDR3 loop reads CASSLGGQGAYEQYF. CDR3 bases: TGTGCCAGCAGCTTGGGAGGACAGGGGGCCTACGAGCAGTACTTC. Together with reference TRBV5-4 and TRBJ2-7, the CDR3 gives the full variable domain: ETGVTQSPTHLIKTRGQQVTLRCSSQSGHNTVSWYQQALGQGPQFIFQYYREEENGRGNFPPRFSGLQFPNYSSELNVNALELDDSALYLCASSLGGQGAYEQYFGPGTRLTVT.

This clonotype was found a few times. This chain joins TRBV10-3 and TRBJ1-5, with a weak D call TRBD1 (5 bases). CDR3 length equals 17 residues. The germline gives CDR1 ENHRY, CDR2 SYGVKD. Trimming shortened V by 2 bases and J by 0 bases, and 14 bases separated the two germline ends. The chain's CDR3 is CAISEPGTANSNQPQHF. CDR3 nucleotide sequence: TGTGCCATCAGTGAGCCGGGGACTGCCAATAGCAATCAGCCCCAGCATTTT.

Turning to this clonotype: A much larger clonotype is one base distant, so this may be a read error. The CDR3 does not close with the conserved phenylalanine or tryptophan, likely indicating a read error. The CDR3 loop is CASSRDSSFYGYTS. The CDR3, as DNA: TGTGCCAGCAGCCGGGACAGCTCGTTCTATGGCTACACCTCC. The chain employs TRBV7-2 and TRBJ1-2; 7 nucleotides align to TRBD1. J lost 4 bases, V lost 5 bases, and 7 bases had no gene match. This CDR3 has 14 residues. CDR1 is SGHTA and CDR2 is FQGNSA in the germline V gene.

This clonotype came up a few times. The chain is built from TRBV4-1 and TRBJ1-3, with D maybe TRBD1 (6 bases). There are 19 residues in the CDR3. Germline CDR1 and CDR2: MGHRA and YSYEKL. Trimming cost V 3 bases and J 1 base, with 22 bases left between them. In nucleotides, the CDR3 is TGCGCCAGCAGCCATTCCTTGCGACTGACAGGCGAATCTGGAAACACCATATATTTT. Translating it yields CASSHSLRLTGESGNTIYF.

This clonotype was recorded at least ten times. The chain couples TRBV27 to TRBJ2-3; 11 nucleotides agree with TRBD2. The CDR3 has 14 residues. V shed 7 bases and J 6 bases; nucleotides not matched to a gene: 6. Germline V CDR1 and CDR2: MNHEY, SMNVEV (reference sequence). The CDR3 sequence is CASTLAGGWDTQYF. Written as DNA, the CDR3 is TGTGCCAGCACCCTAGCGGGAGGTTGGGATACGCAGTATTTT.

This clonotype has a count of ten or more. V is TRBV5-5 and J is TRBJ2-1; the match to TRBD1 covers 9 bases. Germline CDR1 is SGHKS and CDR2 is YYEKEE (reference sequence). Trimming at V came to 6 bases and at J to 3 bases, leaving 4 bases not matched to a gene. The CDR3 totals 14 residues. CDR3 sequence reads: CASIPGQGYNEQFF. CDR3 nucleotide sequence: TGTGCCAGCATTCCGGGACAGGGCTACAATGAGCAGTTCTTC. Filled out from reference TRBV5-5 and TRBJ2-1, the complete variable domain reads DAGVTQSPTHLIKTRGQQVTLRCSPISGHKSVSWYQQVLGQGPQFIFQYYEKEERGRGNFPDRFSARQFPNYSSELNVNALLLGDSALYLCASIPGQGYNEQFFGPGTRLTVL.

On this clonotype: One end of the junction does not line up with germline, which may come from a read error. The chain couples TRBV4-2 to TRBJ1-2; D not resolved. The length of the CDR3 is 15 residues. The germline V gene encodes CDR1 LGHNA and CDR2 YNFKEQ. The CDR3 region is CASSQDFGSWNGYTF. The CDR3 nucleotides are TGTGCCAGCAGCCAAGATTTTGGCAGTTGGAATGGCTACACCTTT.

This clonotype was counted at least ten times. The chain carries TRBV12-3 or TRBV12-4 and TRBJ2-5; D tentatively fits TRBD1 or TRBD2 (5 bases each). The length of the CDR3 is 13 residues. Between the trimmed V and J ends, which lost 2 bases and 4 bases, there was a span of 8 bases. In DNA, the CDR3 is TGTGCCAGCAGTTTACGGGACGGAGAGACCCAGTACTTC. Its protein is CASSLRDGETQYF.

The chain couples TRBV3-1 to TRBJ1-1, with a possible D match to TRBD1 (6 bases). Germline V gene lookup returns CDR1 LGHDT and CDR2 YNNKEL (reference sequence). V was pared by 4 bases and J by 5 bases, with 11 bases between. The CDR3 contains 13 residues. CDR3 DNA sequence: TGTGCCAGCAGCCGTGACAGGACGACTGAAGCTTTCTTT. Its protein is CASSRDRTTEAFF.

This clonotype has at least ten counts. The chain is built from TRBV15 and TRBJ1-2, with D possibly being TRBD1 (6 bases). V lost 0 bases to trimming and J lost 6 bases, with 17 bases between them. The V gene's germline CDR1 is LNHNV and CDR2 YYDKDF (reference sequence). The CDR3 is 16 amino acids. The CDR3 spells CATSRDPSRGANGYTF. The CDR3 nucleotides are TGTGCCACCAGCAGAGATCCTAGTAGGGGGGCCAATGGCTACACCTTC.

As regards this clonotype: One base away lies a much larger clone, so this may be a sequencing read error. This chain joins TRBV30 and TRBJ2-4; D gene uncertain. Germline V CDR1 and CDR2: GTSNPN, SVGIG (reference sequence). This CDR3 is 11 amino acids long. CDR3 in DNA: TGTGTCTGGAGTTCGAAAAACATTCAGTACTTC. The encoded protein is CVWSSKNIQYF.

This clonotype was seen repeatedly, ten times or more. This chain joins TRBV6-6 and TRBJ2-1; TRBD2 might be the D (6 bases). Germline loops: CDR1 MNHNY, CDR2 SVGAGI (reference sequence). The CDR3 totals 14 residues. Between the trimmed V and J ends, which lost 5 bases and 10 bases, there was a span of 18 bases. DNA of the CDR3: TGTGCCAGCAGTCCGACCGGTGCGGAGGGAGAGCAGTTCTTC. It specifies CASSPTGAEGEQFF.

This clonotype appeared a few times. The chain joins TRBV7-3 to TRBJ2-3; D unclear. Between the trimmed V and J ends, which lost 2 bases and 5 bases, there was a span of 8 bases. The CDR3 contains 13 residues. Germline loops: CDR1 SGHTA, CDR2 FQGTGA. The DNA of the CDR3 is TGTGCCAGCAGCTTACAGGAACGAGATACGCAGTATTTT. Its translation: CASSLQERDTQYF. Full variable domain (rest looked up from reference TRBV7-3 and TRBJ2-3): GAGVSQTPSNKVTEKGKYVELRCDPISGHTALYWYRQSLGQGPEFLIYFQGTGAADDSGLPNDRFFAVRPEGSVSTLKIQRTERGDSAVYLCASSLQERDTQYFGPGTRLTVL.

This clonotype was seen at least ten times. The rearrangement links TRBV29-1 to TRBJ1-1; D remains ambiguous. Germline-derived CDR1 and CDR2 are SQVTM and ANQGSEA. V was clipped by 4 bases and J by 1 base, with 7 bases between them. CDR3 length: 12 amino acids. The chain's CDR3 is CSVVRANTEAFF. The CDR3 DNA sequence: TGCAGCGTTGTTCGGGCGAACACTGAAGCTTTCTTT.

This clonotype has a count of ten or more. The DNA of the CDR3 is TGTGCCAGTAGTATAGGGGGACAGGATTACAATGAGCAGTTCTTC. Translating it yields CASSIGGQDYNEQFF. The chain has TRBV19 and TRBJ2-1, with 8 nucleotides matching TRBD1. Trimming took 1 base from V and 4 from J; bases not matched to a gene: 3. The CDR3 has 15 residues. Looked up from germline, CDR1 is LNHDA and CDR2 is SQIVND (reference sequence).

This clonotype was counted at least ten times. The chain links TRBV6-2 or TRBV6-3 to TRBJ2-7; either TRBD1 or TRBD2 may fit D (5 bases each). V was cut by 5 bases and J by 0 bases, with 14 bases left in between. CDR1 and CDR2 from the germline V gene are MNHEY and SVGEGT. CDR3 length: 15 residues. The DNA for the CDR3 is TGTGCCAGCAGTCAAACCGGGACCGTCTCCTACGAGCAGTACTTC. As protein: CASSQTGTVSYEQYF.